The 28 T cell receptor beta chains listed next were all sequenced from one sample in a study of tumor and adjacent non-tumor tissue in lung cancer. Three rounds of nested PCR, following a modified ARM-PCR protocol, produced the TCRbeta library. Each CDR3 protein gets one entry after TCRdb re-called the multiplex PCR reads with MiXCR. Among some 78,000 distinct CDR3 sequences, roughly 80% were seen once, and the ten largest hold about 14%. The template was RNA from unsorted bulk tissue. The material sequenced was lung tumor tissue. These TCRs come from a woman in her forties or fifties with non-small cell lung cancer.

At least ten counts were recorded for this clonotype. J is TRBJ1-2 and V is TRBV7-9; D is perhaps TRBD1 (5 bases). This CDR3 is built from 13 residues. Germline V gives CDR1 SEHNR, CDR2 FQNEAQ (reference sequence). The V end lost 3 bases, the J end lost 6 bases, and 11 bases lay between the germline ends. CDR3 loop: CASSFWGEDGYTF. The DNA for the CDR3 is TGTGCCAGCAGCTTCTGGGGGGAAGATGGCTACACCTTC.

This chain links TRBV12-3 or TRBV12-4 with TRBJ2-7; no firm D call. Trimming took 7 bases from V and 0 from J, leaving 10 bases between them. The CDR3 extends over 13 amino acids. The CDR3 here is CASNTDVSYEQYF. Here the CDR3 DNA reads TGTGCCAGCAATACTGATGTCTCCTACGAGCAGTACTTC.

A note on this clonotype: A single base separates this from a much larger clone, so it may be a read error. CDR3: CVSGDGATQYF. CDR3 in DNA: TGTGTCAGCGGGGATGGAGCGACCCAGTACTTC. The chain recombines TRBV6-2 or TRBV6-3 with TRBJ2-5; 7 bases line up with TRBD2. Germline CDR1 reads MNHEY; CDR2 reads SVGEGT. This CDR3 spans 11 amino acids.

In the case of this clonotype: One base away lies a much larger clone, so this may be a sequencing read error. No conserved phenylalanine or tryptophan is present at the end of the CDR3, so a read error is the likely explanation. The chain combines TRBV5-1 with TRBJ1-2, with a possible D match to TRBD1 (5 bases). The CDR3 sequence is 13 residues long. Germline V gene sequence: CDR1 SGHRS, CDR2 YFSETQ. V lost 5 bases and J lost 8, with 16 bases in between. The chain's CDR3 is CASSSDNGRGYTL. The DNA for the CDR3 is TGCGCCAGCAGTTCGGACAACGGACGGGGCTACACCTTA.

The genes are TRBV6-5 and TRBJ1-1; D is possibly TRBD1 (5 bases). Germline CDR1 is MNHEY and CDR2 is SVGAGI. V dropped 8 bases and J dropped 4 bases, with 17 bases sitting between them. This CDR3 has 14 residues. Written as DNA, the CDR3 is TGTGCCAGCTGGGAGATAGGGGTATCCACTGAAGCTTTCTTT. As protein: CASWEIGVSTEAFF.

This clonotype was recorded many times. This chain links TRBV5-1 with TRBJ2-7; possibly TRBD1 for D (6 bases). Germline lookup yields CDR1 SGHRS and CDR2 YFSETQ. The V end lost 1 base, the J end lost 2 bases, and 10 bases lay between the germline ends. This CDR3 has 14 amino acids. The CDR3 region is CASSLTGSAYEQYF. CDR3 nucleotide sequence: TGCGCCAGCAGCTTGACAGGGTCGGCCTACGAGCAGTACTTC.

In regard to this clonotype: It is likely a read error, because the conserved phenylalanine at the end of the CDR3 is missing. The limits of the CDR3 on the DNA are not certain, so only TCRdb's listed CDR3 is given. The rearrangement links TRBV11-2 to TRBJ1-2. Germline V CDR1 and CDR2: SGHAT, FQNNGV. The CDR3 is 15 residues long, ends included. The CDR3 region is CASSLVTETNYGYIL.

Concerning this clonotype: One end of the junction fails to match germline, which may point to a read error. The chain uses TRBV6-6 and TRBJ1-6; unclear D gene. Per germline, CDR1 MNHNY and CDR2 SVGAGI (reference sequence). The length of the CDR3 is 16 residues. As DNA, the CDR3 is TGTGCCTGCAGTTACTTTTTAACAAACCGTAATTCACCCCTCCACTTT. This codes for CACSYFLTNRNSPLHF.

A note on this clonotype: The junction shows a germline mismatch at one end, possibly a read error. Here the CDR3 DNA reads TGTGCCAGCAGAGGTAGTAGTGGGAGGGTAGCCGAGCAGTACTTT. Translating gives CASRGSSGRVAEQYF. This chain joins TRBV6-1 and TRBJ2-7; 7 bases fit TRBD2. Germline V gene sequence: CDR1 MNHNS, CDR2 SASEGT. The CDR3 loop spans 15 amino acids.

With regard to this clonotype: This likely comes from a read error, as the CDR3 has no conserved phenylalanine or tryptophan at its end. The DNA is omitted, as the CDR3 cannot be located on it reliably, and the CDR3 follows TCRdb's listing. This rearrangement joins TRBV11-2 to TRBJ1-1. Termini included, the CDR3 measures 12 amino acids. Germline loops: CDR1 SGHAT, CDR2 FQNNGV. CDR3 region: CASGPRFTEVFY.

A remark on this clonotype: Relative to the germline gene, one junction end is altered; a read error may explain this. The chain employs TRBV11-1 and TRBJ2-7; TRBD2 is a possible D gene (5 bases). CDR1 SGHAT and CDR2 FQDESV come from the germline V gene (reference sequence). This CDR3 contains 14 residues. The CDR3 loop reads CASSPRVIRVERYF. The CDR3 nucleotides are TGTGCCAGCAGTCCGAGGGTCATAAGGGTGGAGCGGTACTTC. Full variable domain (remainder filled in from reference TRBV11-1 and TRBJ2-7): EAEVAQSPRYKITEKSQAVAFWCDPISGHATLYWYRQILGQGPELLVQFQDESVVDDSQLPKDRFSAERLKGVDSTLKIQPAELGDSAMYLCASSPRVIRVERYFGPGTRLTVT.

By share, this clonotype ranks as medium-sized (0.01 to 0.1%). CDR3 coding DNA: TGTGCCAGCAGTTACGGGACCCTTTACGAGCAGTACTTC. It translates to CASSYGTLYEQYF. This chain links TRBV6-6 with TRBJ2-7; D is tentatively TRBD1 or TRBD2 (5 bases each). This CDR3 spans 13 amino acids. Germline-derived CDR1 and CDR2 are MNHNY and SVGAGI (reference sequence). Trimming took 2 bases from V and 4 from J, leaving 9 bases between them.

With regard to this clonotype: The junction shows a germline mismatch at one end, possibly a read error. V gene TRBV4-1 combines with J gene TRBJ2-7; the D is unclear. The CDR3 consists of 15 residues. Germline assignment: CDR1 MGHRA and CDR2 YSYEKL. CDR3 sequence (DNA): TGCGCCAGCAGCCAAGAATCGTGGGAAACCTACGAGCAGTACTTT. Amino acid sequence: CASSQESWETYEQYF.

The chain has TRBV5-6 and TRBJ2-7, with D tentatively TRBD1 or TRBD2 (5 bases each). This CDR3 has 12 amino acids. Germline-derived CDR1 and CDR2 are SGHDT and YYEEEE. CDR3 loop: CVTSYWGTEQYF. CDR3 bases: TGTGTCACCAGCTATTGGGGGACCGAACAGTACTTC.

This rearrangement joins TRBV10-3 to TRBJ1-2, with D possibly matching TRBD1 (5 bases). V lost 7 bases and J lost 5, with 14 bases in between. The germline V gene encodes CDR1 ENHRY and CDR2 SYGVKD. The CDR3 is 13 residues long. The CDR3 spells CAITPGHGYGYTF. The DNA of the CDR3 is TGTGCCATCACCCCGGGGCATGGGTATGGCTACACCTTC.

Points on this clonotype: A read error is likely, as this CDR3 ends without the conserved phenylalanine or tryptophan. It is unclear where the CDR3 begins or ends on the DNA, so no DNA is shown, and the CDR3 is as TCRdb lists it. The chain carries TRBV20-1 and TRBJ2-7; TRBD2 is the table's D call, not checked against the DNA. The CDR3 is made up of 12 amino acids, end residues included. In germline, CDR1 is DFQATT, CDR2 SNEGSKA (reference sequence). This CDR3 reads CSATGTTGMKYL.

Worth noting for this clonotype: One junction end does not reproduce the germline sequence, and a read error may be involved. V and J are TRBV29-1 and TRBJ2-1; D call uncertain. CDR1 is SQVTM, CDR2 ANQGSEA, per germline. The CDR3 extends over 13 amino acids. CDR3 region: CTVRSNSYNEQFF. Here the CDR3 DNA reads TGCACCGTTAGGAGCAACTCCTACAATGAGCAGTTCTTC.

The gene calls are TRBV28 and TRBJ2-7, with TRBD2 matching 9 bases. Germline lookup yields CDR1 MDHEN and CDR2 SYDVKM. The CDR3 extends over 16 amino acids. J gave up 5 bases and V 7 bases, and 15 bases lay outside the gene matches. The DNA of the CDR3 is TGTGCCAGCACTCTAAAGTGGTTCAGCGGGAGGAACGAGCAGTACTTC. Its protein is CASTLKWFSGRNEQYF.

Written as DNA, the CDR3 is TGCGCCAGCAGCTTGGCTCTTGGTGAGCAGTTCTTC. It translates to CASSLALGEQFF. J is TRBJ2-1 and V is TRBV5-1; D ambiguous. The CDR3 length is 12 residues. Trimming stripped 0 bases from V and 9 bases from J, with 7 bases between. CDR1 SGHRS and CDR2 YFSETQ come from the germline V gene.

Concerning this clonotype itself: Given the absence of the conserved phenylalanine or tryptophan at the CDR3 end, a read error is likely. The V call is TRBV5-5, the J call TRBJ2-2; TRBD2 matches at 8 bases. The CDR3 runs 17 residues. The J segment lost 6 bases and the V segment lost 9 bases, leaving 19 bases of the junction unmatched. Germline V lookup: CDR1 SGHKS, CDR2 YYEKEE (reference sequence). The chain's CDR3 is CATLTDLYGRAPGELFI. CDR3 nucleotide sequence: TGTGCCACCCTCACGGATTTATACGGGAGGGCCCCCGGGGAGCTGTTTATT.

Note on this clonotype: Given the absence of the conserved phenylalanine or tryptophan at the CDR3 end, a read error is likely. V is TRBV29-1 and J is TRBJ1-1; 7 bases align to TRBD1. V trimming: 6 bases; J trimming: 5 bases; junction bases outside the gene matches: 9. Germline assignment: CDR1 SQVTM and CDR2 ANQGSEA. The CDR3 loop spans 13 amino acids. As DNA, the CDR3 is TGCAGCGTCGGGGAGGGGGCAGGAACTGAAGCTTTCTTA. As protein: CSVGEGAGTEAFL.

Turning to this clonotype: The conserved phenylalanine or tryptophan normally closing the CDR3 is absent here, so this likely arose from a read error. V and J are TRBV6-1 and TRBJ2-1; D not certain. Germline CDR1 MNHNS, CDR2 SASEGT. Trimming stripped 6 bases from V and 2 bases from J, with 14 bases between. The CDR3 sequence is 15 residues long. The DNA for the CDR3 is TGTGCCAGCAGCCCCCGACATGGTCCCTACAATGAGCAGTTCTTA. It is translated as CASSPRHGPYNEQFL.

A word on this clonotype: As the CDR3 is not closed by the conserved phenylalanine or tryptophan, this likely results from a read error. The rearrangement uses TRBV29-1 and TRBJ2-3; unclear D gene. This CDR3 has 12 amino acids. Germline V lookup: CDR1 SQVTM, CDR2 ANQGSEA. Trimming removed 3 bases from V and 6 bases from J, with 10 bases in between. The CDR3 spells CSVDLWADTQYL. The CDR3 DNA sequence: TGCAGCGTTGACCTGTGGGCCGATACGCAGTATCTT.

Comments on this clonotype: No conserved phenylalanine or tryptophan ends this CDR3, so it is likely a read error. The chain joins TRBV20-1 to TRBJ2-6, with TRBD2 identical over 13 bases. CDR3 size: 18 residues. The germline gives CDR1 DFQATT, CDR2 SNEGSKA (reference sequence). The CDR3 nucleotides are TGCAGTGCTAGGACTAGCGGGAGGATAAACTCTAGGGCCAACGTCCTGACTTTA. It specifies CSARTSGRINSRANVLTL.

Notes on this clonotype: The junction departs from the called germline gene at one end, perhaps through a read error. This chain uses TRBV10-3 with TRBJ2-1; 7 bases map to TRBD1. The germline V gene has CDR1 ENHRY and CDR2 SYGVKD. CDR3 length equals 12 residues. CDR3 amino acids: CVIRGTSDEQFF. The CDR3 bases are TGTGTCATCAGGGGGACAAGTGATGAGCAGTTCTTC.

The chain is built from TRBV6-1 and TRBJ2-3, with D uncertain. The CDR3 consists of 14 residues. Per germline, CDR1 MNHNS and CDR2 SASEGT. The CDR3 bases are TGTGGAAGCAGTGCTCGGGTCTCAACAGATACGCAGTATTTT. It specifies CGSSARVSTDTQYF.

Regarding this clonotype: An end of the junction differs from the germline gene, which may be a read error. The chain joins TRBV5-5 to TRBJ2-3, with D perhaps TRBD2 (6 bases). The germline V gene has CDR1 SGHKS and CDR2 YYEKEE (reference sequence). The CDR3 is made up of 15 amino acids. CDR3 sequence reads: CDSSLTSRSTDTQYF. CDR3 in DNA: TGTGACAGCAGCCTAACTAGCCGTAGCACAGATACGCAGTATTTT.

On this clonotype itself: Because it lacks the conserved phenylalanine or tryptophan at the end, this CDR3 is likely a read error. J is TRBJ1-5 and V is TRBV4-1; 10 bases are a match to TRBD1. CDR3 length: 14 amino acids. CDR1 is MGHRA, CDR2 YSYEKL, per germline. The V segment lost 3 bases and the J segment 10 bases; nucleotides outside the gene matches: 6. The CDR3 DNA is TGCGCCAGCAGCCAGGAGGACAGGGGGTTACCCCAGCATTAT. It codes for CASSQEDRGLPQHY.